The sequence of this T cell receptor (beta chain) was determined in a study of T cell changes during pregnancy in multiple sclerosis. This CDR3 contains 13 residues. Trimming pared 1 base from V and 3 bases from J, leaving 7 bases between. The V gene's germline CDR1 is PRHDT and CDR2 FYEKMQ (reference sequence). Assay: immunoSEQ multiplex PCR; the TCRdb copy retains only in-frame clones and omits some. The sample includes more than 25,000 clones, roughly 87% of them seen just once. The TCR was taken from a female donor with multiple sclerosis, enrolled in a pregnancy study. The chain combines TRBV13 with TRBJ2-7; no firm D call. The sample consisted of CD8+ T cells from peripheral blood mononuclear cells, taken in the first trimester of pregnancy. This chain's CDR3 is CASSLDGDYEQYF. The CDR3, as DNA: TGTGCCAGCAGCTTAGACGGAGACTACGAGCAGTACTTC.